The 25 T cell receptor beta chains below all came from one sample that was sequenced in a study of blood T cell repertoires in COVID-19. Assay used: immunoSEQ multiplex PCR; TCRdb lists only in-frame clones, some missing. Of tens of thousands of clones listed, around 87% were seen once; the top ten hold 7% to 9.5%. The sequenced material came from peripheral blood. The origin of the receptors is a man aged 30 to 45 with active or convalescent COVID-19.

J is TRBJ1-2 and V is TRBV4-1; D uncertain. The germline V gene encodes CDR1 MGHRA and CDR2 YSYEKL. The CDR3 consists of 15 residues. Trimming cost V 0 bases and J 1 base, with 9 bases left between them. The CDR3 nucleotides read TGCGCCAGCAGCCAAGATAGAGCCGGTAACTATGGCTACACCTTC. Its protein is CASSQDRAGNYGYTF.

The chain employs TRBV29-1 and TRBJ2-5; weak D call: TRBD1 (6 bases). Germline V CDR1 and CDR2: SQVTM, ANQGSEA. This CDR3 is 14 amino acids long. Deletions cut 4 bases from V and 0 bases from J, with 12 bases between. DNA for the CDR3: TGCAGCGTTGGAGGGACAAAGTACCAAGAGACCCAGTACTTC. It codes for CSVGGTKYQETQYF.

The V call is TRBV11-1, the J call TRBJ2-1, with TRBD1 matching over 7 bases. The CDR3 contains 16 residues. V shed 5 bases, J shed 0 bases, and the junction held 7 bases outside the gene matches. Germline CDR1 and CDR2: SGHAT and FQDESV (reference sequence). CDR3 in DNA: TGTGCCAGCAGCCAAGGACAGGTCAGCTCCTACAATGAGCAGTTCTTC. Translated: CASSQGQVSSYNEQFF.

The chain is built from TRBV18 and TRBJ1-1; D is uncertain. V was clipped by 3 bases and J by 3 bases, with 8 bases between them. The CDR3 length is 13 residues. The germline CDR1 and CDR2 sequences are KGHSH and LQKENI. CDR3 residues: CASSPRIDTEAFF. CDR3 coding DNA: TGTGCCAGCTCACCTAGAATCGACACTGAAGCTTTCTTT.

This chain joins TRBV10-2 and TRBJ2-7; 9 nucleotides align to TRBD2. This CDR3 contains 14 residues. Trimming removed 3 bases from V and 2 bases from J; junction bases left unmatched: 2. Germline CDR1 is WSHSY and CDR2 is SAAADI. CDR3 sequence: CASSDAGGPYEQYF. The CDR3 DNA reads TGCGCCAGCAGTGACGCGGGGGGGCCCTACGAGCAGTACTTC.

The chain couples TRBV21-1 to TRBJ1-4; whether TRBD1, the table's D call, matches the DNA was not checked. TRBV21-1 is listed as a pseudogene. CDR3 length: 17 residues. The CDR3 sequence is CASVRLQGSWSSEKLFF. The CDR3 DNA sequence: TGTGCCAGCGTCAGGCTCCAGGGTTCCTGGAGTTCTGAAAAACTGTTTTTT.

J is TRBJ2-7 and V is TRBV10-3, with D unresolved. The CDR3 has 11 residues. Per germline, CDR1 ENHRY and CDR2 SYGVKD. V was clipped by 2 bases and J by 11 bases, with 10 bases between them. CDR3 nucleotides: TGTGCCATCAGTGAGGGATCTAGGAAGTACTTC. Translated: CAISEGSRKYF.

The rearrangement links TRBV27 to TRBJ1-1; a possible D gene is TRBD1 (5 bases). Trimming shortened V by 7 bases and J by 7 bases, and 13 bases separated the two germline ends. The germline CDR1 and CDR2 sequences are MNHEY and SMNVEV (reference sequence). The CDR3 loop spans 12 amino acids. In DNA, the CDR3 is TGTGCCAGCATCTCGGGGGGACTTGAAGCTTTCTTT. It translates to CASISGGLEAFF.

This CDR3 reads CAWTPGLTSGETQYF. CDR3 nucleotides: TGTGCCTGGACCCCGGGACTTACTTCGGGGGAGACCCAGTACTTC. The rearrangement links TRBV30 to TRBJ2-5; D perhaps matches TRBD2 (6 bases). The CDR3 totals 15 residues. Trimming cost V 4 bases and J 5 bases, with 20 bases left between them. Per the germline V gene, CDR1 is GTSNPN and CDR2 is SVGIG (reference sequence).

This chain links TRBV6-1 with TRBJ1-1, with a possible D match to TRBD1 (5 bases). Trimming pared 3 bases from V and 4 bases from J, leaving 12 bases between. The CDR3 runs 14 residues. Germline CDR1 reads MNHNS; CDR2 reads SASEGT. In DNA, the CDR3 is TGTGCCAGCAGTGATGGGCAGGGTGGCACTGAAGCTTTCTTT. Its translation: CASSDGQGGTEAFF.

The chain carries TRBV6-6 and TRBJ1-2; D might be TRBD1 (5 bases). The CDR3 covers 13 residues. Germline V lookup: CDR1 MNHNY, CDR2 SVGAGI (reference sequence). The germline V and J ends were trimmed by 2 bases and 4 bases, with 8 bases remaining between them. The CDR3 coding sequence is TGTGCCAGCAGTTACGCCGACAGCTATGGCTACACCTTC. It codes for CASSYADSYGYTF.

The V and J genes are TRBV2 and TRBJ2-3; 11 positions agree with TRBD2. Per the germline V gene, CDR1 is SNHLY and CDR2 is FYNNEI. The CDR3 totals 17 residues. V shed 5 bases, J shed 0 bases, and the junction held 7 bases outside the gene matches. The CDR3 coding sequence is TGTGCCAGCAGTTATAGCGGGGGGGATTCTAGCACAGATACGCAGTATTTT. This sequence encodes CASSYSGGDSSTDTQYF. Combining the CDR3 with reference TRBV2 and TRBJ2-3 gives the whole variable domain EPEVTQTPSHQVTQMGQEVILRCVPISNHLYFYWYRQILGQKVEFLVSFYNNEISEKSEIFDDQFSVERPDGSNFTLKIRSTKLEDSAMYFCASSYSGGDSSTDTQYFGPGTRLTVL.

The chain recombines TRBV6-5 with TRBJ1-5, with D unresolved. V lost 10 bases, J lost 3 bases, and 13 bases lay in between. The germline CDR1 and CDR2 sequences are MNHEY and SVGAGI. The CDR3 is 13 residues long. The CDR3 region is CAIRRQINQPQHF. The CDR3 DNA sequence: TGTGCCATCCGGCGACAAATCAATCAGCCCCAGCATTTT.

This chain links TRBV19 with TRBJ1-5; the match to TRBD1 covers 9 bases. Germline CDR1 is LNHDA and CDR2 is SQIVND (reference sequence). This CDR3 has 15 amino acids. Trimming at V came to 5 bases and at J to 5 bases, leaving 7 bases not matched to a gene. CDR3 protein: CASSPGQGRDQPQHF. In DNA form, the CDR3 reads TGTGCCAGTAGTCCCGGACAGGGGCGAGATCAGCCCCAGCATTTT. Full variable domain (rest looked up from reference TRBV19 and TRBJ1-5): DGGITQSPKYLFRKEGQNVTLSCEQNLNHDAMYWYRQDPGQGLRLIYYSQIVNDFQKGDIAEGYSVSREKKESFPLTVTSAQKNPTAFYLCASSPGQGRDQPQHFGDGTRLSIL.

This clone appeared a few times. V gene TRBV5-1 combines with J gene TRBJ2-6; TRBD1 aligns across 10 bases. Germline V CDR1 and CDR2: SGHRS, YFSETQ. Trimming took 4 bases from V and 0 from J; bases not matched to a gene: 4. The CDR3 extends over 17 amino acids. CDR3 nucleotide sequence: TGCGCCAGCAGCCCGGACAGGGGGATCTCTGGGGCCAACGTCCTGACTTTC. Its translation is CASSPDRGISGANVLTF.

The chain links TRBV7-2 to TRBJ2-7, with D perhaps TRBD1 (6 bases). Trimming cost V 8 bases and J 4 bases, with 27 bases left between them. The CDR3 extends over 17 amino acids. The germline V gene has CDR1 SGHTA and CDR2 FQGNSA. The DNA of the CDR3 is TGTGCCAGCTCCTCAAAGTGGGGGTGGGGACAATTTTACGAGCAGTACTTC. This gives the protein CASSSKWGWGQFYEQYF.

This clone was observed a handful of times. The chain carries TRBV7-9 and TRBJ1-2; 10 nucleotides align to TRBD1. This CDR3 is built from 14 residues. Germline V gene lookup returns CDR1 SEHNR and CDR2 FQNEAQ (reference sequence). V lost 2 bases, J lost 7 bases, and 4 bases stayed unmatched. The CDR3 spells CASSLPGQGSGYTF. In DNA, the CDR3 is TGTGCCAGCAGCTTACCGGGACAGGGGTCTGGCTACACCTTC.

This clone was observed a handful of times. The chain recombines TRBV21-1 with TRBJ1-1; the table's D call, TRBD1, was not checked against the DNA. TRBV21-1 corresponds to a pseudogene. The CDR3 sequence is 17 residues long. The CDR3 DNA reads as TGTGCCAGCAGAGCCGGGACAGGGGGCGAGTGTGGCACTGAAGCTTTCTTT. It translates to CASRAGTGGECGTEAFF.

The V gene is TRBV7-3, the J gene TRBJ2-1; TRBD2 agrees at 8 bases. The CDR3 contains 16 residues. Germline loops: CDR1 SGHTA, CDR2 FQGTGA. V dropped 0 bases and J dropped 4; count of bases not matched to a gene: 5. The CDR3 loop reads CASSLTRSGGYNEQFF. The CDR3 nucleotides read TGTGCCAGCAGCTTAACGAGGAGCGGGGGTTACAATGAGCAGTTCTTC.

The V gene is TRBV19, the J gene TRBJ2-2; 9 nucleotides agree with TRBD1. Unmatched junction bases numbered 7, after V lost 6 bases and J lost 5 bases. This CDR3 contains 15 residues. Germline CDR1 and CDR2: LNHDA and SQIVND (reference sequence). The CDR3 coding sequence is TGTGCCAGTAGCCTGACAGGGGGTCGTACCGGGGAGCTGTTTTTT. Protein sequence: CASSLTGGRTGELFF.

The genes are TRBV27 and TRBJ2-3; D ambiguous. The CDR3 totals 16 residues. Germline V gives CDR1 MNHEY, CDR2 SMNVEV (reference sequence). Trimming removed 5 bases from V and 4 bases from J, with 19 bases in between. In DNA, the CDR3 is TGTGCCAGCAGTCCCTCGTACAGTAGACAAGCAGATACGCAGTATTTT. This gives the protein CASSPSYSRQADTQYF.

The CDR3 region is CASSLGGVGDTQYF. DNA of the CDR3: TGTGCCAGCAGCCTCGGGGGAGTGGGAGATACGCAGTATTTT. V gene TRBV7-9 combines with J gene TRBJ2-3; D may be TRBD2 (6 bases). V was shortened by 5 bases and J by 5 bases, with 14 bases between the two germline ends. The CDR3 runs to 14 residues. The germline V gene encodes CDR1 SEHNR and CDR2 FQNEAQ (reference sequence).

The V call is TRBV4-2, the J call TRBJ2-1; 12 bases agree with TRBD1. Germline values: CDR1 LGHNA, CDR2 YNFKEQ. After removal of 2 bases from V and 10 bases from J, the junction contained 6 bases not matched to a gene. The CDR3 spans 15 residues. The CDR3 sequence: CASSQLGQGAGEQFF. The CDR3 nucleotides are TGTGCCAGCAGCCAACTGGGACAGGGGGCGGGAGAGCAGTTCTTC.

The chain employs TRBV5-4 and TRBJ2-3, with 16 positions matching TRBD2. Germline CDR1 and CDR2: SGHNT and YYREEE (reference sequence). Trimming cost V 2 bases and J 5 bases; bases outside gene matches: 2. The CDR3 is 16 amino acids. The CDR3: CASSFGTSGGGDTQYF. CDR3 in DNA: TGTGCCAGCAGCTTTGGGACTAGCGGGGGGGGAGATACGCAGTATTTT.

The sample holds a few counts of this clone. The chain has TRBV27 and TRBJ1-2; D is possibly TRBD1 (5 bases). The CDR3 spans 14 residues. Trimming pared 5 bases from V and 8 bases from J, leaving 18 bases between. The germline CDR1 and CDR2 sequences are MNHEY and SMNVEV (reference sequence). The CDR3 region is CASSPHAGVNGYTF. CDR3 nucleotide sequence: TGTGCCAGCAGTCCCCATGCGGGGGTCAACGGCTACACCTTC.